This record covers a single TCR beta chain. Only a few counts were recorded for this clone. Its cognate antigen has yet to be identified. Within one base of it there is no much larger clone, and no base qualities were kept. The sample holds other DNA sequences that translate to the same CDR3. TCR CDR3 regions were amplified from genomic DNA by multiplex PCR using the deep immunoSEQ assay. Genomic DNA extracted from each cell subset was distributed evenly over all wells of several immunoSEQ 96-well plates, and each plate served as one replicate. For sorted subsets, roughly 200 ng of genomic DNA, equivalent to roughly 30,000 T cell genomes, went into each replicate PCR. Purified libraries were quantified with a Qubit 3.0 fluorometer, sized on a Bioanalyzer 2100, and re-quantified with the KAPA Library Quantification kit. A separate single-read 150-cycle Illumina NextSeq 550 flow cell was used to sequence each immunoSEQ 96-well plate. The paper's processing steps were these. The immunoSEQ output contained only junctional sequences without quality scores, so filtering could not match that applied to full-length reads. To assign V/J genes and CDR3, sequences were annotated using PyIR, a Python wrapper for IgBLAST v1.9, with IMGT germline references. Reads were removed for weak V/J assignments (E-value above 1e-6), missing CDR3, stop codons, out-of-frame junctions, or ambiguous translated residues. V3J clonotypes were defined by identical inferred V gene, J gene, and CDR3 amino acid sequence. The percentage overlap between two repertoires was calculated by dividing the number of shared unique clonotypes by the size of the smaller repertoire. Richness of each repertoire was evaluated using RTK rarefaction, the Chao1 estimator, and Recon v2.1 estimates of unobserved clonotypes. For all TCRbeta clonotypes obtained by the gDNA method from four donors, generation probabilities were computed with OLGA. TCRdb limited this immuneACCESS table to in-frame rearrangements with V and J called. A share of clones is missing; checked studies link under half to unresolved V genes, and the rest is unexplained. For V, J and clone size, that table is used; D and trimming come from the DNA. This sample gives approximately 2.5 million clones in total; over 85% of them show up just once. Approximately 0.35% of the sample is taken by the ten largest.

This record comes from a study of shared clonotypes between healthy human individuals (dated by TCRdb to 2018 to 2020). Looking at the study overall: Three men and a couple of women, aged 18 to 49 years, made up the cohort. For each donor, CD4 naive and CD4 memory were each run on three plates, CD8 naive on two plates, and CD8 memory on one plate. To estimate repertoire size and how much clonotypes are shared between individuals, the study performed deep sequencing of blood TCR repertoires from 4 to 6 healthy adults. Different laboratories and diverse techniques were used to prepare libraries and sequence TCR repertoires, to increase sequencing depth and limit assay-specific biases. Leukapheresis yielded between about 0.8 and 9.5 billion PBMCs per donor. General findings and caveats noted by the study authors: Sampling was restricted to blood, and TCR repertoires in tissue are likely to differ from TCR repertoires in blood. Clonotypes shared by all four sorted-subset donors showed higher generation probabilities than non-shared clonotypes. Naive subsets generally had larger estimated clonotype richness than memory subsets did. Pairwise subsampling led to the expectation that sequencing depth would affect the degree of clonotype sharing among donors. Because the study included only a small number of donors, the genetic and exposure-history diversity represented was limited. Incomplete sequencing was indicated by rarefaction of sorted-subset datasets, despite the large sequencing depth. Across several donors, around 5.4% of naive CD4, 3.5% of naive CD8, 2% to 2.5% of memory CD4, and roughly 0.41% of memory CD8 clonotypes were shared.

Healthy HIV-negative adults with no recently reported acute infections or vaccinations were included as donors. Every donor was a Caucasian adult living in Nashville, Tennessee, USA. Magnetic negative selection was used to enrich CD4+ T cells, after which naive cells were positively selected on CD45RA and the negative fraction became the memory subset. Blood was collected by leukapheresis, and PBMCs were isolated by Ficoll-Histopaque density gradient centrifugation and then cryopreserved in liquid nitrogen vapor phase. Analytical flow cytometry was used to check the purity and quantity of every magnetically sorted T cell population. Genomic DNA was isolated from each sorted fraction and quantified by UV absorbance on a Nanodrop 2000c. The CDR3, from cysteine to phenylalanine, totals 13 residues. Just the 39-base CDR3 DNA is kept, in frame starting at base 1. V is pared back by 0 bases and J by 4 bases, with 9 bases lying between the germline termini. CDR1 and CDR2, looked up from the germline V gene (reference sequence), are GTSNPN and SVGIG.

This chain joins TRBV30 to TRBJ1-1, with TRBD1 as a weak D call on 5 bases. Sequencing used naive CD4+ T cells from PBMCs. The meaning of the sample's cell subset or site label: CD45RA+ positively selected. The TCR was taken from a man between 18 and 35 years old in good health. Some clones in this sample may be carry-over from other donors' samples. The CDR3 loop reads CAWSVRVSTEAFF. The base sequence is TGTGCCTGGAGTGTCAGGGTTAGCACTGAAGCTTTCTTT. Beyond the CDR3, the reference TRBV30 and TRBJ1-1 genes provide the residues; the full variable domain reads: SQTIHQWPATLVQPVGSPLSLECTVEGTSNPNLYWYRQAAGRGLQLLFYSVGIGQISSEVPQNLSASRPQDRQFILSSKKLLLSDSGFYLCAWSVRVSTEAFFGQGTRLTVV.